This is a list of T cell receptor beta chains from one sample in a study of OX40 agonist ivuxolimab in advanced cancers. The table came from immunoSEQ multiplex PCR; TCRdb's copy has only in-frame clones and leaves some out. This sample has over 85,000 clones, with around 90% found just once. The sequenced sample was CD4+ or CD8+ T cells sorted from blood, obtained in a trial of the OX40 agonist ivuxolimab. These receptors came from an adult with an advanced solid tumor such as melanoma, head and neck, liver or kidney cancer. The CDR3 runs from the conserved cysteine through the conserved F or W. D genes are given only for firm matches. The size of a clone is reported for some rows only, either as once, few or many, or as a class for expanded clones.

j_gene: TRBJ1-2
abundance: NA
v_gene: TRBV11-2
d_gene: TRBD1
CDR3aa: CASRPAGGGGYTF
CDR3nt: TGTGCCAGCAGGCCCGCAGGGGGAGGAGGCTACACCTTC

j_gene: TRBJ2-1
abundance: NA
v_gene: TRBV19
d_gene: NA
CDR3aa: CASSRPGGGSWNEQFF
CDR3nt: TGTGCCAGTAGTCGACCGGGGGGCGGGTCCTGGAATGAGCAGTTCTTC

j_gene: TRBJ2-7
abundance: NA
v_gene: TRBV7-2
d_gene: NA
CDR3aa: CASSLEGLASARAF
CDR3nt: TGTGCCAGCAGCTTAGAAGGTTTGGCGTCAGCCCGGGCCTTC

j_gene: TRBJ1-2
abundance: once
v_gene: TRBV30
d_gene: TRBD1
CDR3aa: CAWTQRQGPLYGYTF
CDR3nt: TGTGCCTGGACACAAAGACAGGGCCCCCTCTATGGCTACACCTTC

j_gene: TRBJ2-3
abundance: NA
v_gene: TRBV6-4
d_gene: TRBD2
CDR3aa: CASSASGSLSDTQYF
CDR3nt: TGTGCCAGCAGCGCTAGCGGGAGTCTGTCAGATACGCAGTATTTT

j_gene: TRBJ2-3
abundance: NA
v_gene: TRBV27
d_gene: NA
CDR3aa: CATLGHYLSTDTQYF
CDR3nt: TGTGCCACCCTGGGCCACTACCTTAGCACAGATACGCAGTATTTT

j_gene: TRBJ2-7
abundance: NA
v_gene: TRBV4-1
d_gene: NA
CDR3aa: CASSQIQTSYNEQYF
CDR3nt: TGCGCCAGCAGCCAGATCCAGACTAGTTACAACGAGCAGTACTTC

j_gene: TRBJ2-7
abundance: NA
v_gene: TRBV5-1
d_gene: TRBD1
CDR3aa: CASSFVRDSSYEQYF
CDR3nt: TGCGCCAGCAGCTTCGTCCGGGACAGCTCCTACGAGCAGTACTTC

j_gene: TRBJ2-1
abundance: NA
v_gene: TRBV5-4
d_gene: NA
CDR3aa: CASSRGGDEQFF
CDR3nt: TGTGCCAGCAGCCGAGGCGGGGATGAGCAGTTCTTC

j_gene: TRBJ2-7
abundance: NA
v_gene: TRBV4-3
d_gene: NA
CDR3aa: CASSQDRLRQGPLKQYF
CDR3nt: TGCGCCAGCAGCCAAGATAGGTTGCGGCAGGGCCCCTTGAAGCAGTACTTC

j_gene: TRBJ2-2
abundance: NA
v_gene: TRBV11-3
d_gene: TRBD2
CDR3aa: CASSVSGRSTGELFF
CDR3nt: TGTGCCAGCAGCGTAAGCGGGAGGAGCACCGGGGAGCTGTTTTTT

j_gene: TRBJ2-7
abundance: NA
v_gene: TRBV30
d_gene: NA
CDR3aa: CAWSVRASSIYEQYF
CDR3nt: TGTGCCTGGAGTGTACGGGCTAGCTCCATCTACGAGCAGTACTTC

j_gene: TRBJ1-2
abundance: NA
v_gene: TRBV4-1
d_gene: TRBD1
CDR3aa: CASSQVMGQGINYGYTF
CDR3nt: TGCGCCAGCAGCCAAGTTATGGGACAGGGGATTAACTATGGCTACACCTTC

j_gene: TRBJ2-7
abundance: NA
v_gene: TRBV5-5
d_gene: TRBD2
CDR3aa: CASSPGGGEAYEQYF
CDR3nt: TGTGCCAGCAGCCCCGGGGGAGGGGAGGCCTACGAGCAGTACTTC

j_gene: TRBJ1-2
abundance: NA
v_gene: TRBV28
d_gene: TRBD1
CDR3aa: CASSGTGRNYGYTF
CDR3nt: TGTGCCAGCAGTGGGACAGGGCGAAACTATGGCTACACCTTC

j_gene: TRBJ1-5
abundance: NA
v_gene: TRBV7-2
d_gene: NA
CDR3aa: CASSLATGNNQPQHF
CDR3nt: TGTGCCAGCAGCTTAGCCACCGGGAACAATCAGCCCCAGCATTTT

j_gene: TRBJ1-5
abundance: once
v_gene: TRBV28
d_gene: NA
CDR3aa: CASSFSSTRASEPQHF
CDR3nt: TGTGCCAGCAGTTTCAGTTCCACCAGGGCCTCCGAGCCCCAGCATTTT

j_gene: TRBJ1-2
abundance: NA
v_gene: TRBV7-8
d_gene: TRBD1
CDR3aa: CASSLEGQSYGYTF
CDR3nt: TGTGCCAGCAGCTTAGAGGGACAGAGCTATGGCTACACCTTC